These 14 T cell receptor beta chains were all obtained from the same sample, sequenced in a study of CD8 T cells in Susac syndrome. With random hexamers, roughly 0.45 to 1 ug RNA was reverse transcribed. TCRdb re-derived calls from the immunoSEQ multiplex PCR reads in MiXCR, one entry per CDR3 protein. The sample includes about 120,000 distinct CDR3 sequences, roughly 95% seen only once; the top ten take less than 0.15%. The sample was CD4+ T cells from PBMCs. These receptor sequences come from a human donor with Susac syndrome.

The V and J genes are TRBV29-1 and TRBJ2-1; D is unresolved. This CDR3 has 14 residues. CDR1 and CDR2 from the germline V gene are SQVTM and ANQGSEA. The V and J ends lost 4 bases and 1 base respectively, with 11 bases between them. The CDR3 spells CSVGWGLSYNEQFF. The CDR3 bases are TGCAGCGTTGGTTGGGGATTATCCTACAATGAGCAGTTCTTC.

The rearrangement uses TRBV12-3 or TRBV12-4 and TRBJ1-5; 7 bases align to TRBD1. There are 16 residues in the CDR3. Trimming removed 1 base from V and 2 bases from J; junction bases left unmatched: 5. The CDR3 DNA sequence: TGTGCCAGCAGTTTAGGGGCCGACAGGGGCAATCAGCCCCAGCATTTT. Translated, it gives CASSLGADRGNQPQHF.

The chain couples TRBV5-6 to TRBJ2-2; TRBD1 matches 9 bases. Germline CDR1 reads SGHDT; CDR2 reads YYEEEE. The J segment lost 5 bases and the V segment lost 3 bases, leaving 8 bases of the junction unmatched. This CDR3 region has 16 residues. Written as DNA, the CDR3 is TGTGCCAGCAGCTCCACGTGGACAGGGGTAACCGGGGAGCTGTTTTTT. It yields the protein CASSSTWTGVTGELFF.

The rearrangement links TRBV30 to TRBJ1-5, with D uncertain. Germline V gives CDR1 GTSNPN, CDR2 SVGIG (reference sequence). The length of the CDR3 is 13 residues. Trimming stripped 1 base from V and 0 bases from J, with 4 bases between. DNA of the CDR3: TGTGCCTGGAGTGAGGGTAGCAATCAGCCCCAGCATTTT. Translated, it gives CAWSEGSNQPQHF.

The gene calls are TRBV29-1 and TRBJ2-3, with 7 bases identical to TRBD2. V was clipped by 5 bases and J by 8 bases; unmatched bases: 16. Germline V gives CDR1 SQVTM, CDR2 ANQGSEA. The CDR3 covers 15 residues. The CDR3 spells CSVWTSRLPQGTQYF. CDR3 nucleotides: TGCAGCGTTTGGACTAGTCGTCTCCCCCAGGGTACGCAGTATTTT.

This clonotype has only one observation. V is TRBV18 and J is TRBJ1-2, with D perhaps matching TRBD1 (5 bases). Deletions cut 5 bases from V and 6 bases from J, with 16 bases between. This CDR3 is 14 amino acids long. Germline CDR1 KGHSH, CDR2 LQKENI. This CDR3 reads CASSSVTRGDGYTF. The CDR3 region has the DNA TGTGCCAGCTCATCCGTGACGAGGGGCGATGGCTACACCTTC.

The chain is built from TRBV6-6 and TRBJ2-3; 9 bases match TRBD1. CDR3 length: 15 residues. The germline V gene has CDR1 MNHNY and CDR2 SVGAGI (reference sequence). With 6 bases clipped from V and 0 bases from J, the junction kept 4 bases outside the gene matches. CDR3 sequence (DNA): TGTGCCAGCAGCCGGACAGGGGCGAGCACAGATACGCAGTATTTT. The encoded protein is CASSRTGASTDTQYF.

The chain has TRBV30 and TRBJ2-5, with TRBD2 matching over 8 bases. The junction had 15 bases not matched to a gene; V was cut back by 7 bases and J by 2 bases. Germline loops: CDR1 GTSNPN, CDR2 SVGIG (reference sequence). The CDR3 is made up of 16 amino acids. The chain's CDR3 is CAYQAGAPMGQETQYF. DNA of the CDR3: TGTGCCTATCAAGCGGGGGCTCCTATGGGACAAGAGACCCAGTACTTC. The complete variable domain, with remaining parts taken from reference TRBV30 and TRBJ2-5, reads SQTIHQWPATLVQPVGSPLSLECTVEGTSNPNLYWYRQAAGRGLQLLFYSVGIGQISSEVPQNLSASRPQDRQFILSSKKLLLSDSGFYLCAYQAGAPMGQETQYFGPGTRLLVL.

The chain is built from TRBV5-1 and TRBJ2-7; TRBD1 matches 7 bases. Germline V CDR1 and CDR2: SGHRS, YFSETQ. The V segment lost 5 bases and the J segment 1 base; nucleotides outside the gene matches: 6. CDR3 size: 14 residues. The CDR3 loop is CASSSQTGSYEQYF. CDR3 sequence (DNA): TGCGCCAGCAGTTCTCAGACAGGGTCCTACGAGCAGTACTTC.

The sample holds a few counts of this clonotype. This CDR3 reads CASSRLSSYNEQFF. The CDR3, as DNA: TGTGCCAGCAGCCGGCTCAGCTCCTACAATGAGCAGTTCTTC. V is TRBV3-1 and J is TRBJ2-1; the D is unclear. CDR3 size: 14 residues. Germline assignment: CDR1 LGHDT and CDR2 YNNKEL (reference sequence). Trimming took off 4 bases at V and 0 bases at J, with 7 bases between the two ends.

V gene TRBV20-1 combines with J gene TRBJ2-7; 7 bases match TRBD2. Germline CDR1 reads DFQATT; CDR2 reads SNEGSKA (reference sequence). The ends lost 0 bases at V and 4 bases at J; junction bases unmatched: 6. This CDR3 is 14 amino acids long. The CDR3 loop reads CSARDSGGWYEQYF. The CDR3 region has the DNA TGCAGTGCTAGAGATTCGGGAGGCTGGTACGAGCAGTACTTC.

The chain carries TRBV28 and TRBJ2-3, with TRBD2 matching 12 bases. The CDR3 length is 18 residues. V was pared by 5 bases and J by 5 bases, with 14 bases of the junction left unmatched. Germline CDR1 MDHEN, CDR2 SYDVKM. CDR3 loop: CASSPIRGLAGGGDTQYF. CDR3 sequence (DNA): TGTGCCAGCAGTCCCATTCGGGGACTAGCGGGCGGGGGAGATACGCAGTATTTT.

The V and J genes are TRBV9 and TRBJ2-1, with 10 bases lining up with TRBD2. Per the germline V gene, CDR1 is SGDLS and CDR2 is YYNGEE. This CDR3 contains 17 residues. The V and J ends lost 6 bases and 5 bases, in that order; junction bases with no gene match: 14. As DNA, the CDR3 is TGTGCCAGCATGGAGGGGAGCGGGAGGGAGCCTCACAATGAGCAGTTCTTC. Amino acid sequence: CASMEGSGREPHNEQFF.

The rearrangement joins TRBV29-1 to TRBJ2-1; D might be TRBD2 (5 bases). The V gene's germline CDR1 is SQVTM and CDR2 ANQGSEA. Trimming took 7 bases from V and 0 from J, leaving 16 bases between them. The CDR3 is made up of 15 amino acids. The CDR3 reads CSALGLSGSYNEQFF. In nucleotides, the CDR3 is TGCAGCGCACTCGGACTCTCTGGCTCCTACAATGAGCAGTTCTTC.